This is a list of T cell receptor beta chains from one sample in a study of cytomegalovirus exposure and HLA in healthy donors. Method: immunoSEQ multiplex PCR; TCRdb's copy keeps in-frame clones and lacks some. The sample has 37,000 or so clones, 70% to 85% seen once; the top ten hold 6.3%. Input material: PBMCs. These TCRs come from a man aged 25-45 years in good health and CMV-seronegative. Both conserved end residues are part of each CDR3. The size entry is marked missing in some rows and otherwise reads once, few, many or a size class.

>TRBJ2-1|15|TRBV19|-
CASSDGLAPYNEQFF
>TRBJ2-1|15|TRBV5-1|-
CASSTRLAGTNEQFF
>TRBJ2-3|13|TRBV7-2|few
CASTSGPQDTQYF
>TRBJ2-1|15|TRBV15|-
CATSREGATYNEQFF
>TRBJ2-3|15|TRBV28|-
CASSFQTGGTDTQYF
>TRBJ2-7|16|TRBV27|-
CASSLGGGRGPYEQYF
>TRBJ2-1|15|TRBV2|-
CASSEWASGGNEQFF
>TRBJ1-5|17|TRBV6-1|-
CASSEAVARGPRQPQHF
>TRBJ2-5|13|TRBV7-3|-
CASSRSKEETQYF
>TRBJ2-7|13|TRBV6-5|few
CASSSTPQAEQYF
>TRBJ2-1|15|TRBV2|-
CASRAASGKNNEQFF
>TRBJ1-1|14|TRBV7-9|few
CASTSGGGVTEAFF
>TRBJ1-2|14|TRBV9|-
CASSVGDTNYGYTF
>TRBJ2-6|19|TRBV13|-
CASSFVKGGTPSGANVLPF
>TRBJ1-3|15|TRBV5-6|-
CASSWGVGPGNTIYF
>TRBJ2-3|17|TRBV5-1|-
CASSPPSLAGGTDTQYF
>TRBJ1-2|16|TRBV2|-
CASRVGQGPRGGGYTF